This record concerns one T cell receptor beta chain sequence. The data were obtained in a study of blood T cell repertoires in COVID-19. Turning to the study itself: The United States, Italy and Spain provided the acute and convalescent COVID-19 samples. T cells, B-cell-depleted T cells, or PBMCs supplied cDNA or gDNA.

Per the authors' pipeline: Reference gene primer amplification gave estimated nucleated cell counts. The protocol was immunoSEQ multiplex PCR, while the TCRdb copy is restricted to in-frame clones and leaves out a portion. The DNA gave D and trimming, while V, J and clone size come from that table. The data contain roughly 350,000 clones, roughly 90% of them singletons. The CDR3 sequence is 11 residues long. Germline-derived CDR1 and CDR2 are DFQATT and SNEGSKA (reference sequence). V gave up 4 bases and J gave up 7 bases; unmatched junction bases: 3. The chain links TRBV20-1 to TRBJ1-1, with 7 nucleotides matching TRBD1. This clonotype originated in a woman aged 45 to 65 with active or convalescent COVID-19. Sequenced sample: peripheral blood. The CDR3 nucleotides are TGCAGTGCTACGAGGACAGGTGAAGCTTTCTTT. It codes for CSATRTGEAFF.